Listed below are T cell receptor beta chains from one sample, sequenced in a study of blood T cell repertoires in COVID-19. Repertoires were generated with immunoSEQ multiplex PCR, while TCRdb's copy carries only in-frame clones and drops some. Here the sample spans approximately 150,000 clones, around 84% being singletons. The sample comprised peripheral blood. The origin of the receptors is an elderly woman with COVID-19, enrolled during active disease. CDR3s include the opening cysteine and the closing phenylalanine or tryptophan. The order of the fields is V gene, D gene, CDR3 length, clone size, J gene, CDR3 protein, CDR3 DNA. The D gene is left open where the match is weak. Expanded clones are given a class, and other clones once, few, many or no size at all.

V: TRBV7-9; D: NA; length: 14; size: NA; J: TRBJ1-2; CDR3: CASSLDGGNYGYTF; DNA: TGTGCCAGCAGCTTAGATGGCGGAAACTATGGCTACACCTTC
V: TRBV5-4; D: NA; length: 14; size: NA; J: TRBJ1-5; CDR3: CASSTQGGDQPQHF; DNA: TGTGCCAGCAGCACCCAGGGAGGTGATCAGCCCCAGCATTTT
V: TRBV5-1; D: TRBD1; length: 16; size: NA; J: TRBJ1-6; CDR3: CASSLTGGGNNSPLHF; DNA: TGCGCCAGCAGCTTGACAGGGGGTGGAAATAATTCACCCCTCCACTTT
V: TRBV28; D: TRBD1; length: 15; size: NA; J: TRBJ1-2; CDR3: CASSSPLGGRYGYTF; DNA: TGTGCCAGCAGTTCCCCACTAGGGGGCAGGTATGGCTACACCTTC
V: TRBV2; D: TRBD1; length: 15; size: NA; J: TRBJ2-3; CDR3: CASSGQGAGTDTQYF; DNA: TGTGCCAGCAGTGGGCAGGGGGCGGGGACAGATACGCAGTATTTT
V: TRBV12-3/TRBV12-4; D: NA; length: 13; size: NA; J: TRBJ1-6; CDR3: CASSSGVNSPLHF; DNA: TGTGCCAGCAGTTCAGGGGTTAATTCACCCCTCCACTTT
V: TRBV19; D: TRBD1; length: 15; size: NA; J: TRBJ1-5; CDR3: CASTPGGSQVQPQHF; DNA: TGTGCCAGTACCCCAGGGGGGTCCCAGGTCCAGCCCCAGCATTTT
V: TRBV28; D: TRBD1; length: 15; size: once; J: TRBJ2-1; CDR3: CASSGGGQGYNEQFF; DNA: TGTGCCAGCAGTGGAGGCGGACAGGGGTACAATGAGCAGTTCTTC
V: TRBV5-1; D: NA; length: 15; size: once; J: TRBJ2-7; CDR3: CASSLGAGTSYEQYF; DNA: TGCGCCAGCAGCTTGGGCGCAGGGACATCCTACGAGCAGTACTTC
V: TRBV5-4; D: TRBD1; length: 14; size: NA; J: TRBJ2-2; CDR3: CASHRTGAAGELFF; DNA: TGTGCCAGCCACAGGACAGGGGCCGCCGGGGAGCTGTTTTTT
V: TRBV9; D: NA; length: 14; size: NA; J: TRBJ2-3; CDR3: CASSVQRATDTQYF; DNA: TGTGCCAGCAGCGTTCAGCGGGCTACAGATACGCAGTATTTT
V: TRBV6-5; D: TRBD1; length: 14; size: NA; J: TRBJ1-4; CDR3: CASSPGQGREKLFF; DNA: TGTGCCAGCAGTCCGGGACAGGGGCGTGAAAAACTGTTTTTT
V: TRBV6-6; D: TRBD1; length: 12; size: NA; J: TRBJ1-2; CDR3: CASSRGTDGYTF; DNA: TGTGCCAGCAGCCGAGGGACAGATGGCTACACCTTC
V: TRBV28; D: TRBD2; length: 15; size: once; J: TRBJ2-2; CDR3: CASITSGEGTGELFF; DNA: TGTGCCAGCATCACTAGCGGGGAGGGCACCGGGGAGCTGTTTTTT
V: TRBV6-5; D: NA; length: 13; size: NA; J: TRBJ2-7; CDR3: CASFPRGGGEQYF; DNA: TGTGCCAGCTTCCCGAGGGGGGGTGGCGAGCAGTACTTC
V: TRBV27; D: NA; length: 18; size: NA; J: TRBJ1-5; CDR3: CASSEGAGGPSRGQPQHF; DNA: TGTGCCAGCAGTGAAGGAGCGGGGGGCCCCTCACGGGGTCAGCCCCAGCATTTT
V: TRBV5-1; D: TRBD1; length: 14; size: NA; J: TRBJ1-1; CDR3: CASTETGPNTEAFF; DNA: TGCGCCAGCACTGAGACAGGGCCGAACACTGAAGCTTTCTTT
V: TRBV29-1; D: NA; length: 14; size: NA; J: TRBJ1-4; CDR3: CSARGGNNNEKLFF; DNA: TGCAGCGCCCGAGGGGGTAATAATAATGAAAAACTGTTTTTT
V: TRBV9; D: TRBD1; length: 14; size: NA; J: TRBJ2-3; CDR3: CASSVGQGTDTQYF; DNA: TGTGCCAGCAGCGTGGGACAGGGGACCGATACGCAGTATTTT
V: TRBV7-2; D: NA; length: 16; size: few; J: TRBJ2-1; CDR3: CASSQWGGRSYNEQFF; DNA: TGTGCCAGCAGCCAATGGGGCGGTCGCTCCTACAATGAGCAGTTCTTC
V: TRBV27; D: NA; length: 14; size: NA; J: TRBJ1-4; CDR3: CASSLLGANEKLFF; DNA: TGTGCCAGCAGTTTATTGGGAGCTAATGAAAAACTGTTTTTT
V: TRBV5-4; D: NA; length: 15; size: NA; J: TRBJ1-1; CDR3: CASRKEVGDRTEAFF; DNA: TGTGCCAGCAGGAAGGAAGTCGGGGATAGGACTGAAGCTTTCTTT
V: TRBV3-1/TRBV3-2; D: TRBD2; length: 17; size: NA; J: TRBJ2-5; CDR3: CASSQSPAGSLEETQYF; DNA: TGTGCCAGCAGCCAATCCCCAGCGGGAAGCCTGGAGGAGACCCAGTACTTC
V: TRBV6-2/TRBV6-3; D: NA; length: 16; size: NA; J: TRBJ2-1; CDR3: CASSTHRESSYNEQFF; DNA: TGTGCCAGCAGCACGCACCGGGAGAGCTCCTACAATGAGCAGTTCTTC
V: TRBV12-2; D: NA; length: 16; size: NA; J: TRBJ2-5; CDR3: CASPAGYLAAQETQYF; DNA: TGTGCAAGTCCCGCTGGTTATTTAGCGGCACAAGAGACCCAGTACTTC
V: TRBV7-2; D: TRBD1; length: 14; size: NA; J: TRBJ2-7; CDR3: CASRAGTGEAEQYF; DNA: TGTGCCAGCAGGGCGGGGACAGGGGAGGCAGAGCAGTACTTC
V: TRBV6-2/TRBV6-3; D: NA; length: 15; size: once; J: TRBJ1-5; CDR3: CASSYSGVGNQPQHF; DNA: TGTGCCAGCAGTTATTCAGGGGTGGGCAATCAGCCCCAGCATTTT
V: TRBV9; D: TRBD2; length: 16; size: NA; J: TRBJ2-2; CDR3: CASSVFQTSNTGELFF; DNA: TGTGCCAGCAGCGTCTTTCAGACTAGCAACACCGGGGAGCTGTTTTTT
V: TRBV6-6; D: NA; length: 16; size: NA; J: TRBJ1-1; CDR3: CASSFFSGDRNTEAFF; DNA: TGTGCCAGCAGTTTCTTCTCAGGGGACCGGAACACTGAAGCTTTCTTT
V: TRBV6-5; D: TRBD1; length: 12; size: NA; J: TRBJ1-6; CDR3: CASRQGDSPLHF; DNA: TGTGCCAGCAGACAGGGGGATTCACCCCTCCACTTT
V: TRBV7-2; D: TRBD1; length: 18; size: NA; J: TRBJ1-1; CDR3: CASSLVGGQLSANTEAFF; DNA: TGTGCCAGCAGCTTAGTAGGGGGACAGCTCTCCGCGAACACTGAAGCTTTCTTT
V: TRBV19; D: TRBD1; length: 15; size: NA; J: TRBJ1-5; CDR3: CASSKRQGMGQPQHF; DNA: TGTGCCAGTAGTAAGCGACAGGGGATGGGGCAGCCCCAGCATTTT
V: TRBV24-1; D: TRBD1; length: 14; size: NA; J: TRBJ2-1; CDR3: CATRPRQGLNEQFF; DNA: TGTGCCACCCGACCGAGACAGGGCCTAAATGAGCAGTTCTTC
V: TRBV11-3; D: TRBD2; length: 15; size: once; J: TRBJ2-6; CDR3: CASSAGGSGANVLTF; DNA: TGTGCCAGCAGCGCCGGGGGGTCTGGGGCCAACGTCCTGACTTTC
V: TRBV10-3; D: TRBD1; length: 13; size: once; J: TRBJ1-2; CDR3: CATLDRSTYGYTF; DNA: TGTGCCACCTTGGACAGGTCCACCTATGGCTACACCTTC
V: TRBV2; D: TRBD1; length: 13; size: NA; J: TRBJ1-2; CDR3: CAGKGAENYGYTF; DNA: TGTGCCGGCAAGGGGGCGGAGAACTATGGCTACACCTTC
V: TRBV29-1; D: NA; length: 19; size: NA; J: TRBJ2-3; CDR3: CSVGPLGGRVKVSTDTQYF; DNA: TGCAGCGTTGGCCCGCTCGGTGGCAGGGTGAAAGTTAGCACAGATACGCAGTATTTT
V: TRBV12-3/TRBV12-4; D: NA; length: 12; size: NA; J: TRBJ1-1; CDR3: CASSHPNTEAFF; DNA: TGTGCCAGCAGCCATCCGAACACTGAAGCTTTCTTT
V: TRBV14; D: NA; length: 14; size: NA; J: TRBJ1-1; CDR3: CASSLGLGNTEAFF; DNA: TGTGCCAGCAGCCTGGGACTCGGGAACACTGAAGCTTTCTTT
V: TRBV3-1/TRBV3-2; D: TRBD1; length: 14; size: NA; J: TRBJ2-7; CDR3: CASSRGTGVTEQYF; DNA: TGTGCCAGCAGCCGCGGGACAGGGGTTACCGAGCAGTACTTC
V: TRBV19; D: NA; length: 11; size: NA; J: TRBJ1-1; CDR3: CASSTPFRAFF; DNA: TGTGCCAGTAGTACACCCTTCCGGGCTTTCTTT
V: TRBV4-3; D: TRBD2; length: 19; size: NA; J: TRBJ2-2; CDR3: CASSQDHLAGGLSPGELFF; DNA: TGCGCCAGCAGCCAAGATCACCTAGCGGGAGGGCTGAGCCCCGGGGAGCTGTTTTTT
V: TRBV29-1; D: NA; length: 13; size: NA; J: TRBJ2-5; CDR3: CSVEERRGETQYF; DNA: TGCAGCGTTGAAGAGCGGCGCGGGGAGACCCAGTACTTC
V: TRBV7-2; D: TRBD1; length: 14; size: NA; J: TRBJ1-4; CDR3: CASSRDRGDEKLFF; DNA: TGTGCCAGCAGCAGGGACAGGGGGGACGAAAAACTGTTTTTT
V: TRBV5-1; D: TRBD2; length: 16; size: NA; J: TRBJ2-3; CDR3: CASSPGLAGVTDTQYF; DNA: TGCGCCAGCAGCCCGGGACTAGCGGGAGTCACAGATACGCAGTATTTT
V: TRBV19; D: NA; length: 15; size: NA; J: TRBJ1-5; CDR3: CASSRIKESNQPQHF; DNA: TGTGCCAGTAGTAGGATAAAGGAGAGCAATCAGCCCCAGCATTTT